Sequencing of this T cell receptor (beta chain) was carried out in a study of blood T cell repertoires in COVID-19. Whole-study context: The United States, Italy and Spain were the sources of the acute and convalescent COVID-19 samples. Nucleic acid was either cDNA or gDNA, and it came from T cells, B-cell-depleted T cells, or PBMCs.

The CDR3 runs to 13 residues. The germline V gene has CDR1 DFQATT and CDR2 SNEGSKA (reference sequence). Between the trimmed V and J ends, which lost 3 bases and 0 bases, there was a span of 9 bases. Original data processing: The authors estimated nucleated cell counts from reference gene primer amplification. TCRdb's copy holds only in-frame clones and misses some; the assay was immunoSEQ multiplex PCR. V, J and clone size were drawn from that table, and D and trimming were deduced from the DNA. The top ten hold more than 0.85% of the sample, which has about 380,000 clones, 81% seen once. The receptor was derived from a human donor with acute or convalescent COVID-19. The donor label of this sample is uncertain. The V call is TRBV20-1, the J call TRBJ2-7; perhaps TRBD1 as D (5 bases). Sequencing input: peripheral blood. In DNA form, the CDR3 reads TGCAGTGCTAGTCGACAGAGCTCCTACGAGCAGTACTTC. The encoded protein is CSASRQSSYEQYF.